One and the same sample provided the 21 T cell receptor beta chains below, sequenced in a study of beta chain features in type 1 diabetes (dated by TCRdb to 2016 to 2018). The method behind the library was the immunoSEQ multiplex PCR assay. The entire amount of isolated RNA was reverse transcribed using the High Capacity cDNA Reverse Transcription Kit, so the sequenced TCRB transcripts were expressed ones. TCRdb retrieved this table from immuneACCESS and kept in-frame rearrangements only. Not all clones are present; in checked studies, unresolved V genes account for under half, and no reason is known for the remainder. The sample has approximately 330,000 clones on record, 9.5% to 11% of them singletons. Roughly 0.014% of the sample is in the top ten clones. The sequenced sample consisted of naive CD4+ T cells from blood. The label giving this sample's cell subset or site can be read as: true naive CD4+ T cells. The receptors here all came from a woman under 40 in good health.

This clone was counted a few times. The rearrangement links TRBV30 to TRBJ2-1; the match to TRBD2 covers 9 bases. The J segment lost 5 bases and the V segment lost 1 base, leaving 9 bases of the junction unmatched. CDR3 length: 16 residues. Germline V CDR1 and CDR2: GTSNPN, SVGIG (reference sequence). This CDR3 reads CAWSGVGASGNNEQFF. The CDR3 region has the DNA TGTGCCTGGAGTGGGGTCGGGGCTAGCGGGAACAATGAGCAGTTCTTC. The variable domain in full, completed from reference TRBV30 and TRBJ2-1, reads SQTIHQWPATLVQPVGSPLSLECTVEGTSNPNLYWYRQAAGRGLQLLFYSVGIGQISSEVPQNLSASRPQDRQFILSSKKLLLSDSGFYLCAWSGVGASGNNEQFFGPGTRLTVL.

The rearrangement uses TRBV7-2 and TRBJ1-2; 9 bases map to TRBD1. Losses at the gene ends were 6 bases for V and 6 bases for J; bases not matched to a gene: 8. Germline loops: CDR1 SGHTA, CDR2 FQGNSA. This CDR3 is 14 amino acids long. In DNA form, the CDR3 reads TGTGCCAGCAGTGGATATGGACAGGGGAATGGCTACACCTTC. It codes for CASSGYGQGNGYTF. Based on the CDR3 plus reference TRBV7-2 and TRBJ1-2, the full variable domain is GAGVSQSPSNKVTEKGKDVELRCDPISGHTALYWYRQSLGQGLEFLIYFQGNSAPDKSGLPSDRFSAERTGGSVSTLTIQRTQQEDSAVYLCASSGYGQGNGYTFGSGTRLTVV.

This clone was detected only a few times. V is TRBV10-3 and J is TRBJ2-1; the match to TRBD2 covers 8 bases. CDR1 and CDR2 (germline): ENHRY, SYGVKD. This CDR3 contains 19 residues. V lost 2 bases and J lost 2; bases outside the gene matches: 14. CDR3 nucleotide sequence: TGTGCCATCAGTGAGCCTAGACTTAGCGGGACGCGACCCTACAATGAGCAGTTCTTC. Translation gives CAISEPRLSGTRPYNEQFF.

This clone was recorded a few times. The gene calls are TRBV15 and TRBJ2-5, with 8 nucleotides matching TRBD1. J was trimmed by 2 bases and V by 1 base; bases with no gene match: 6. Germline V gene lookup returns CDR1 LNHNV and CDR2 YYDKDF (reference sequence). The CDR3 contains 16 residues. DNA for the CDR3: TGTGCCACCAGCAGAGGGACAGGGCCATTTCAAGAGACCCAGTACTTC. This translates into CATSRGTGPFQETQYF.

This clone has only a few counts. The chain links TRBV7-3 to TRBJ1-1; 7 bases map to TRBD1. Trimming cost V 5 bases and J 3 bases; bases outside gene matches: 9. The CDR3 is 15 residues long. The germline CDR1 and CDR2 sequences are SGHTA and FQGTGA. The CDR3 loop reads CASSTNRGGYTEAFF. In DNA form, the CDR3 reads TGTGCCAGCAGCACAAACAGGGGCGGCTACACTGAAGCTTTCTTT.

In this sample, this clone turned up a few times. The V gene is TRBV29-1, the J gene TRBJ2-5, with 14 bases matching TRBD2. The end of the DNA aligns better with TRBJ2-7, so the J call may be wrong. CDR1 is SQVTM and CDR2 is ANQGSEA in the germline V gene. This CDR3 is built from 15 residues. CDR3 sequence (DNA): TGCAGCGCCTCCGGGACTAGCGGGAGTCAGAGCGAGCAGTACTTC. It codes for CSASGTSGSQSEQYF.

The chain employs TRBV27 and TRBJ2-6, with D maybe TRBD2 (5 bases). Germline loops: CDR1 MNHEY, CDR2 SMNVEV (reference sequence). The V end was cut by 1 base, the J end by 0 bases, with 13 bases between. The CDR3 extends over 18 amino acids. The CDR3 loop is CASSLYGSASSGANVLTF. CDR3 bases: TGTGCCAGCAGTTTATACGGTAGCGCCAGCTCTGGGGCCAACGTCCTGACTTTC.

This clone was detected only a few times. The rearrangement joins TRBV7-9 to TRBJ1-1; D is uncertain. Germline values: CDR1 SEHNR, CDR2 FQNEAQ (reference sequence). V was cut by 1 base and J by 1 base, with 13 bases left in between. The CDR3 has 16 residues. DNA for the CDR3: TGTGCCAGCAGCTTAGGCCCGTCCCGGAGGAACACTGAAGCTTTCTTT. Translation: CASSLGPSRRNTEAFF.

The rearrangement joins TRBV7-8 to TRBJ2-7, with TRBD2 matching 8 bases. With 4 bases clipped from V and 4 bases from J, the junction kept 15 bases outside the gene matches. The CDR3 is 17 amino acids. The germline gives CDR1 SGHVS, CDR2 FQNEAQ. The CDR3 sequence: CASSSPVGGGSRYEQYF. The CDR3, as DNA: TGTGCCAGCAGCTCGCCCGTCGGGGGGGGGAGCCGGTACGAGCAGTACTTC.

This sequence joins TRBV5-4 and TRBJ2-5; TRBD2 matches 12 bases. Germline lookup yields CDR1 SGHNT and CDR2 YYREEE (reference sequence). Germline trimming cut 4 bases from V and 4 bases from J; bases unmatched to any gene: 5. The CDR3 sequence is 15 residues long. Written as DNA, the CDR3 is TGTGCCAGCAGCCAACAGGGACTAGCGGGAGAGACCCAGTACTTC. Encoded protein: CASSQQGLAGETQYF.

The chain couples TRBV7-3 to TRBJ2-1; TRBD2 aligns across 8 bases. Trimming at V came to 5 bases and at J to 0 bases, leaving 6 bases not matched to a gene. Germline V gene sequence: CDR1 SGHTA, CDR2 FQGTGA. The CDR3 length is 16 residues. The CDR3 sequence is CASSKSGGPSYNEQFF. As DNA, the CDR3 is TGTGCCAGCAGCAAAAGCGGGGGCCCCTCCTACAATGAGCAGTTCTTC.

This clone was detected a few times. The chain recombines TRBV10-3 with TRBJ1-1, with D perhaps TRBD1 (5 bases). Germline loops: CDR1 ENHRY, CDR2 SYGVKD. Trimming took off 4 bases at V and 4 bases at J, with 13 bases between the two ends. The CDR3 length is 14 residues. In DNA form, the CDR3 reads TGTGCCATCAGTGGACCAGGGCTGAGCACTGAAGCTTTCTTT. Translating it yields CAISGPGLSTEAFF.

This clone was observed a handful of times. The chain employs TRBV9 and TRBJ2-1, with TRBD2 identical over 16 bases. Germline trimming cut 4 bases from V and 4 bases from J; bases unmatched to any gene: 5. The germline V gene has CDR1 SGDLS and CDR2 YYNGEE. There are 17 residues in the CDR3. DNA of the CDR3: TGTGCCAGCAGCTTGGGACTAGCGGGAGGGCCATACAATGAGCAGTTCTTC. Its translation is CASSLGLAGGPYNEQFF.

This clone was counted only a few times. The chain couples TRBV27 to TRBJ2-1; D not certain. V gave up 6 bases and J gave up 0 bases, with 6 bases separating them. CDR3 length: 13 residues. Germline V gene lookup returns CDR1 MNHEY and CDR2 SMNVEV (reference sequence). DNA of the CDR3: TGTGCCAGCAGAAGGAGCTCCTACAATGAGCAGTTCTTC. It specifies CASRRSSYNEQFF.

The chain recombines TRBV6-5 with TRBJ1-1, with D perhaps TRBD1 (6 bases). V was shortened by 6 bases and J by 7 bases, with 12 bases between the two germline ends. The CDR3 covers 12 residues. The germline CDR1 and CDR2 sequences are MNHEY and SVGAGI. CDR3 in amino acids: CASSTDSFEAFF. CDR3 sequence (DNA): TGTGCCAGCAGCACGGACAGCTTTGAAGCTTTCTTT.

The gene calls are TRBV19 and TRBJ2-5, with 8 bases lining up with TRBD1. This CDR3 region has 15 residues. Germline V CDR1 and CDR2: LNHDA, SQIVND (reference sequence). Trimming removed 5 bases from V and 2 bases from J; junction bases left unmatched: 7. The CDR3 DNA is TGTGCCAGTAGTTTCGGACAGGGAAAACAAGAGACCCAGTACTTC. This sequence encodes CASSFGQGKQETQYF.

The chain links TRBV30 to TRBJ2-1, with TRBD2 identical over 15 bases. Trimming removed 1 base from V and 2 bases from J; junction bases left unmatched: 12. This CDR3 region has 20 residues. Germline values: CDR1 GTSNPN, CDR2 SVGIG (reference sequence). The chain's CDR3 is CAWSGVSGTSGRIPYNEQFF. CDR3 in DNA: TGTGCCTGGAGTGGGGTTTCCGGGACTAGCGGGAGGATTCCCTACAATGAGCAGTTCTTC.

This clone was seen only a few times. CDR3 residues: CASSVGQGVSVETQYF. The CDR3 nucleotides read TGTGCCAGCAGCGTAGGACAGGGGGTCTCCGTGGAGACCCAGTACTTC. The chain combines TRBV5-8 with TRBJ2-5, with TRBD1 matching over 10 bases. V shed 4 bases and J 5 bases; nucleotides not matched to a gene: 11. CDR3 size: 16 residues. Per germline, CDR1 SGHTS and CDR2 YDEGEE.

Notes on this clone: Other DNA sequences in this specimen translate into the identical CDR3. The chain recombines TRBV7-3 with TRBJ2-6; possible D gene TRBD1, 5 bases. V shed 2 bases and J shed 0 bases, with 5 bases lying between them. Germline V gives CDR1 SGHTA, CDR2 FQGTGA. The length of the CDR3 is 15 residues. DNA for the CDR3: TGTGCCAGCAGCTTAGACAGCTCTGGGGCCAACGTCCTGACTTTC. Its protein product is CASSLDSSGANVLTF.

This clone was detected only a few times. This sequence joins TRBV6-5 and TRBJ1-4; a weak D match, TRBD1 (6 bases). The CDR3 extends over 13 amino acids. Looked up from germline, CDR1 is MNHEY and CDR2 is SVGAGI. Trimming removed 5 bases from V and 8 bases from J, with 12 bases in between. The CDR3 protein is CASSRGRGEKLFF. CDR3 nucleotide sequence: TGTGCCAGCAGTCGAGGCAGGGGCGAAAAACTGTTTTTT.

The chain combines TRBV5-1 with TRBJ2-1, with 10 positions matching TRBD1. Germline V CDR1 and CDR2: SGHRS, YFSETQ. The CDR3 spans 16 residues. Trimming removed 4 bases from V and 7 bases from J; junction bases left unmatched: 11. The CDR3 loop is CASSPGTGAVGNEQFF. CDR3 nucleotides: TGCGCCAGCAGCCCAGGGACAGGGGCGGTGGGAAATGAGCAGTTCTTC.